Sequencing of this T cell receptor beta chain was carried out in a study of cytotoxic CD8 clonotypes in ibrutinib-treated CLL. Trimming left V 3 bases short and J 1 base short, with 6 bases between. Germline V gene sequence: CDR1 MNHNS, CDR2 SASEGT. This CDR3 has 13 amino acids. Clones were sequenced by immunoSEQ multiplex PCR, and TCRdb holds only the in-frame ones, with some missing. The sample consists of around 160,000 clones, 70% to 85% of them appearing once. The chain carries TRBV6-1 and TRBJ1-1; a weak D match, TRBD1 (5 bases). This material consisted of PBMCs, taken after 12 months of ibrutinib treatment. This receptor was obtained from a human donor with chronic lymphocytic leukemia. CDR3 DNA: TGTGCCAGCAGTGACAGGGAGAACACTGAAGCTTTCTTT. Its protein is CASSDRENTEAFF.